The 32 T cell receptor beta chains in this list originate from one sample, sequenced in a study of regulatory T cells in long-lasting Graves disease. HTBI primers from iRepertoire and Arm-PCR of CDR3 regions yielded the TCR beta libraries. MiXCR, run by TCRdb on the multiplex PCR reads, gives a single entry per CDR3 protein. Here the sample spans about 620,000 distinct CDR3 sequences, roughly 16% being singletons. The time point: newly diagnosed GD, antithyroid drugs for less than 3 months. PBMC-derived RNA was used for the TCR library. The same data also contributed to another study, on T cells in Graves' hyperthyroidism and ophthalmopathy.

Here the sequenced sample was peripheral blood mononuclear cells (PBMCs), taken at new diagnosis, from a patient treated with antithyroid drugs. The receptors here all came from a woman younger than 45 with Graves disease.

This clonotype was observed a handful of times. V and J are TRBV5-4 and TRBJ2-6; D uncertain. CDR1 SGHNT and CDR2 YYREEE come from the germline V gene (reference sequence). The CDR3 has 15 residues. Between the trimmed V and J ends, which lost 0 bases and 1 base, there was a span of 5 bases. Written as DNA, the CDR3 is TGTGCCAGCAGCTTGGCAAGATCTGGGGCCAACGTCCTGACTTTC. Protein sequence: CASSLARSGANVLTF.

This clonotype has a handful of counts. CDR3: CASNPWPGRGGNEQFF. Here the CDR3 DNA reads TGTGCCAGCAACCCCTGGCCCGGCCGTGGGGGGAATGAGCAGTTCTTC. This rearrangement joins TRBV28 to TRBJ2-1, with D possibly matching TRBD2 (6 bases). The ends were cut back, 7 bases at V and 7 bases at J, with 23 bases in the middle. This CDR3 is built from 16 residues. CDR1 is MDHEN and CDR2 is SYDVKM in the germline V gene. Full variable domain (outside the CDR3, taken from reference TRBV28 and TRBJ2-1): DVKVTQSSRYLVKRTGEKVFLECVQDMDHENMFWYRQDPGLGLRLIYFSYDVKMKEKGDIPEGYSVSREKKERFSLILESASTNQTSMYLCASNPWPGRGGNEQFFGPGTRLTVL.

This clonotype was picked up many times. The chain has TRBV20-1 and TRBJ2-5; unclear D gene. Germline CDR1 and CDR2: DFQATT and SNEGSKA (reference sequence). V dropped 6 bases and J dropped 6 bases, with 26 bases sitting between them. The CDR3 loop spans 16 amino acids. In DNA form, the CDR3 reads TGCAGTGCGAGACTCTTCTCGACTGTTTCGAGTCAGACCCAGTACTTC. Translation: CSARLFSTVSSQTQYF.

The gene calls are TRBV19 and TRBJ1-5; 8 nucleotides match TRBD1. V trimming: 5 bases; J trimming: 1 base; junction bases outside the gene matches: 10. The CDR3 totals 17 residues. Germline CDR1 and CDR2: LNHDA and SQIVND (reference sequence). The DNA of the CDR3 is TGTGCCAGTAGTTTTCAGGAGACAGGGGTCAGCAATCAGCCCCAGCATTTT. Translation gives CASSFQETGVSNQPQHF. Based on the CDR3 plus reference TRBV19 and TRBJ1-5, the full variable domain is DGGITQSPKYLFRKEGQNVTLSCEQNLNHDAMYWYRQDPGQGLRLIYYSQIVNDFQKGDIAEGYSVSREKKESFPLTVTSAQKNPTAFYLCASSFQETGVSNQPQHFGDGTRLSIL.

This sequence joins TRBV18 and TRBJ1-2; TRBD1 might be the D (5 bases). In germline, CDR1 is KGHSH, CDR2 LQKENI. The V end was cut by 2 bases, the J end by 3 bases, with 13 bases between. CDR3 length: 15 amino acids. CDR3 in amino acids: CASSPSQASDYGYTF. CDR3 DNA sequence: TGTGCCAGCTCACCATCACAGGCTAGCGACTATGGCTACACCTTC.

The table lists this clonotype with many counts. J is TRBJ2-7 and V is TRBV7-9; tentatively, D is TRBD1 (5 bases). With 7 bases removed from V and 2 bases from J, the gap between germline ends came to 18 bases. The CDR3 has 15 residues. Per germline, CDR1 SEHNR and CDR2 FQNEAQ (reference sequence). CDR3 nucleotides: TGTGCCAGCATCCCCGCGACAGTTGTGCCCTACGAGCAGTACTTC. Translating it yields CASIPATVVPYEQYF.

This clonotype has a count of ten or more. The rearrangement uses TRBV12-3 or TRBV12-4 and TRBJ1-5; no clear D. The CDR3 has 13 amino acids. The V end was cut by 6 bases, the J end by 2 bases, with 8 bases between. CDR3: CASSLSGNQPQHF. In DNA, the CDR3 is TGTGCCAGCAGCTTATCTGGCAATCAGCCCCAGCATTTT.

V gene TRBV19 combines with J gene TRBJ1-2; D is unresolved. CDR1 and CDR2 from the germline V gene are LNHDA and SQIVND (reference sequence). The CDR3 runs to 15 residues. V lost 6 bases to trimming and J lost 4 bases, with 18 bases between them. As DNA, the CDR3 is TGTGCCAGTAGGGCATCCCTCACTCTGGGCTATGGCTACACCTTC. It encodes CASRASLTLGYGYTF.

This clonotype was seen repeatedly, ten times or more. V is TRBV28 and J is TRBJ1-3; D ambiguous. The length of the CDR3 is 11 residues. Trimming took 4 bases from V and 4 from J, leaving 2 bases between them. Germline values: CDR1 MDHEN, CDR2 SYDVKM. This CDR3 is CASSWGNTIYF. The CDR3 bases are TGTGCCAGCAGTTGGGGAAACACCATATATTTT.

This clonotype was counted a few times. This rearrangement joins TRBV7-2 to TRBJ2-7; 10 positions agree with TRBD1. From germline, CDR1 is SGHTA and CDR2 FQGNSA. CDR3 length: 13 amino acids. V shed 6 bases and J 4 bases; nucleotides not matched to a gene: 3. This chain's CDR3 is CASSGQGEYEQYF. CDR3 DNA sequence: TGTGCCAGCAGTGGACAGGGGGAATACGAGCAGTACTTC. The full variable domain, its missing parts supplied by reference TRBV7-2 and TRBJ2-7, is GAGVSQSPSNKVTEKGKDVELRCDPISGHTALYWYRQSLGQGLEFLIYFQGNSAPDKSGLPSDRFSAERTGGSVSTLTIQRTQQEDSAVYLCASSGQGEYEQYFGPGTRLTVT.

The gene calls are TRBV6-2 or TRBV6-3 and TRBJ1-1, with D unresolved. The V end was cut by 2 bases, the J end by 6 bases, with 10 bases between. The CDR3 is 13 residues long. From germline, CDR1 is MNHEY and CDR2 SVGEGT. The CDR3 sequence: CASSYVEGSEAFF. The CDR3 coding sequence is TGTGCCAGCAGTTACGTTGAGGGCTCTGAAGCTTTCTTT.

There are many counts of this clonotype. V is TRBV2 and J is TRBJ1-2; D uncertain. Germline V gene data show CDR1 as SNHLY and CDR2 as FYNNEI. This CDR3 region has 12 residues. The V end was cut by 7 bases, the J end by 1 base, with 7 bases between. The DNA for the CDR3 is TGTGCCAGCAAAGAGTTTAACTATGGCTACACCTTC. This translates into CASKEFNYGYTF.

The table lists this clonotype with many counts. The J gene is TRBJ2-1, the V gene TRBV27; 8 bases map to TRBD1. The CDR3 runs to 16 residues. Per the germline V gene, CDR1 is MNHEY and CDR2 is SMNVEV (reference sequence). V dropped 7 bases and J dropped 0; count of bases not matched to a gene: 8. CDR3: CASTQGDSSSYNEQFF. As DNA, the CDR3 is TGTGCCAGCACACAGGGGGACTCGAGCTCCTACAATGAGCAGTTCTTC.

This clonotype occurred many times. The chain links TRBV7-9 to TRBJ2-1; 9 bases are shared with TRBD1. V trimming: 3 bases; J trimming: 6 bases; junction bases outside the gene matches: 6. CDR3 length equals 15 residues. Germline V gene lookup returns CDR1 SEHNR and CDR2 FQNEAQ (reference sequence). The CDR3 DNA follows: TGTGCCAGCAGCTTTCTAGGGACAGGGACCAATGAGCAGTTCTTC. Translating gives CASSFLGTGTNEQFF.

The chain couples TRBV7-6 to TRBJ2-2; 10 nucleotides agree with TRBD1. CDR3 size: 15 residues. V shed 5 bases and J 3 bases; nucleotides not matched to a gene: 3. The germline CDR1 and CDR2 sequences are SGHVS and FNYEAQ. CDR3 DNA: TGTGCCAGCAGCCTCGGGACAGGGGACACCGGGGAGCTGTTTTTT. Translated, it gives CASSLGTGDTGELFF.

The CDR3 spells CASSPSGRLSYEQYF. CDR3 sequence (DNA): TGTGCCAGCAGTCCAAGCGGGAGACTGTCCTACGAGCAGTACTTC. The J gene is TRBJ2-7, the V gene TRBV28; 8 bases are shared with TRBD2. The CDR3 covers 15 residues. Trimming cost V 5 bases and J 1 base; bases outside gene matches: 7. CDR1 and CDR2 from the germline V gene are MDHEN and SYDVKM.

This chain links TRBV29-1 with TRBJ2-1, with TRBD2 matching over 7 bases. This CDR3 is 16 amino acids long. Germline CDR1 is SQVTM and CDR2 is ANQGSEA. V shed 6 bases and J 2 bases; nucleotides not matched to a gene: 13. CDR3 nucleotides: TGCAGCGTCCCAGCGGGAAAGGGTCGCGCCTACAATGAGCAGTTCTTC. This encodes CSVPAGKGRAYNEQFF.

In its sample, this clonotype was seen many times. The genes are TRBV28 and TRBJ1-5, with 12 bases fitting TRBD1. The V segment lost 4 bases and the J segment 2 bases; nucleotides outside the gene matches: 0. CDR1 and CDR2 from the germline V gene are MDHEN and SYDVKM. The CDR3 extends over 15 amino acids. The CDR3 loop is CASSWDRGRNQPQHF. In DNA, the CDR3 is TGTGCCAGCAGTTGGGACAGGGGGCGCAATCAGCCCCAGCATTTT.

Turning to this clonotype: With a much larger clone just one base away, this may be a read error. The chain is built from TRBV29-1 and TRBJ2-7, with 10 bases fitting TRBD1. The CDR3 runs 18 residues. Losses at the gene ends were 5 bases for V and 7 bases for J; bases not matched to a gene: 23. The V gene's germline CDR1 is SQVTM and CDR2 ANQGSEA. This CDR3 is CSVPTGQGTGGAYNEQYF. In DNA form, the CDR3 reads TGCAGCGTTCCCACGGGACAGGGGACCGGAGGGGCCTACAATGAGCAGTACTTC.

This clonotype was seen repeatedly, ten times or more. CDR3 DNA sequence: TGTGCAGTATGGGGGAGTATGACTGAAGCTTTCTTT. This translates into CAVWGSMTEAFF. The genes are TRBV28 and TRBJ1-1; D may be TRBD1 (5 bases). This CDR3 is 12 amino acids long. Germline CDR1 reads MDHEN; CDR2 reads SYDVKM.

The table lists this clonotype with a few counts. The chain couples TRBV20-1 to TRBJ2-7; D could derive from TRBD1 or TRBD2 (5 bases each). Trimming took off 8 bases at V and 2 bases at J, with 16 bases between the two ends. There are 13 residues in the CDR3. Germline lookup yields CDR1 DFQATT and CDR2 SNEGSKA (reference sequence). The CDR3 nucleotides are TGCAGTTCCATGAGGGGAAAGACCTACGAGCAGTACTTC. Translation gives CSSMRGKTYEQYF.

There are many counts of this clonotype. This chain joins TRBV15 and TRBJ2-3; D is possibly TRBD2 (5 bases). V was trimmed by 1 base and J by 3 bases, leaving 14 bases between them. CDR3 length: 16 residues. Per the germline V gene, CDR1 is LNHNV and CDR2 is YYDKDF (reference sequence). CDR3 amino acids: CATSRGTRGQTDTQYF. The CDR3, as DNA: TGTGCCACCAGCAGAGGGACTCGGGGTCAGACAGATACGCAGTATTTT.

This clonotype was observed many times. The CDR3 DNA is TGCAGTGCCCTTCGGGAACAAGAGACCCAGTACTTC. Protein sequence: CSALREQETQYF. The rearrangement joins TRBV20-1 to TRBJ2-5; D is possibly TRBD2 (5 bases). Germline lookup yields CDR1 DFQATT and CDR2 SNEGSKA (reference sequence). The V end was cut by 6 bases, the J end by 2 bases, with 10 bases between. CDR3 length: 12 residues.

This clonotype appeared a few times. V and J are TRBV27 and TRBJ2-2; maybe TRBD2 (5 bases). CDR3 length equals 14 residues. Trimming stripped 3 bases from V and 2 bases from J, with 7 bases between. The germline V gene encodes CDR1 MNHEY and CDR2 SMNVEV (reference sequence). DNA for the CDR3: TGTGCCAGCAGTTTTGACTATAACACCGGGGAGCTGTTTTTT. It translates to CASSFDYNTGELFF.

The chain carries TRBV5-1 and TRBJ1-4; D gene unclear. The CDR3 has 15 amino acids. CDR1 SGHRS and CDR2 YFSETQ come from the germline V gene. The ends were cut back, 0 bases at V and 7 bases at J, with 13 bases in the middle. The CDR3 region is CASSLDGNPGEKLFF. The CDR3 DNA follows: TGCGCCAGCAGCTTGGATGGGAACCCAGGTGAAAAACTGTTTTTT.

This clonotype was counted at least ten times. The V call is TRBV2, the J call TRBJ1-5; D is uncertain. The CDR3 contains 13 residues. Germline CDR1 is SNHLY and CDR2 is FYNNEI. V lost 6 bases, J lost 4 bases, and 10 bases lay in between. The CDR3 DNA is TGTGCCAGCAGCGAGATCCAAAATCAGCCCCAGCATTTT. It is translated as CASSEIQNQPQHF.

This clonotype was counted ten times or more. The DNA for the CDR3 is TGCGCCAGCAGCTTGCGGGGAAGAAGCACTGAAGCTTTCTTT. This encodes CASSLRGRSTEAFF. The genes are TRBV5-1 and TRBJ1-1; D call uncertain. Trimming pared 1 base from V and 4 bases from J, leaving 11 bases between. CDR1 and CDR2 (germline): SGHRS, YFSETQ. The CDR3 covers 14 residues. The entire variable domain, with the rest obtained from reference TRBV5-1 and TRBJ1-1, is as follows: KAGVTQTPRYLIKTRGQQVTLSCSPISGHRSVSWYQQTPGQGLQFLFEYFSETQRNKGNFPGRFSGRQFSNSRSEMNVSTLELGDSALYLCASSLRGRSTEAFFGQGTRLTVV.

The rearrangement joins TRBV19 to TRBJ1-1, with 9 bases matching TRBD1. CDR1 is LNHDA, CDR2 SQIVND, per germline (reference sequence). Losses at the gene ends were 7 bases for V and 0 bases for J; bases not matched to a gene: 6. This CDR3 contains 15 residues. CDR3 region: CASIGTGYMNTEAFF. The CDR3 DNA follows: TGTGCCAGTATAGGGACAGGGTATATGAACACTGAAGCTTTCTTT.

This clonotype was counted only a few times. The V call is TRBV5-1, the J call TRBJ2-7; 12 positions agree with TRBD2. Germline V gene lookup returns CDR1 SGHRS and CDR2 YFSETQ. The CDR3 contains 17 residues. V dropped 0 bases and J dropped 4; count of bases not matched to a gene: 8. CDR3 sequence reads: CASSLGTSGETNYEQYF. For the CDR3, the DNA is TGCGCCAGCAGCTTGGGGACTAGCGGGGAGACTAATTACGAGCAGTACTTC.

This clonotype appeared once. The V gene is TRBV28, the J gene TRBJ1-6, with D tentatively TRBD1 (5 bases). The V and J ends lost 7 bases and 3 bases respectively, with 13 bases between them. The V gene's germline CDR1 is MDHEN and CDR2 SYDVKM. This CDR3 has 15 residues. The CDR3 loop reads CASTSGGFYNSPLHF. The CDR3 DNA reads TGTGCCAGCACCTCCGGGGGATTCTATAATTCACCCCTCCACTTT.

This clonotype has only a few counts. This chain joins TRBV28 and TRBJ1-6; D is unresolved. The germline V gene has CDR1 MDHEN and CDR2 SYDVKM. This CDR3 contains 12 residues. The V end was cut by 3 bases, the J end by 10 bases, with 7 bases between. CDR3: CASSFPESPLHF. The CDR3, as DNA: TGTGCCAGCAGTTTCCCGGAGTCACCCCTCCACTTT.

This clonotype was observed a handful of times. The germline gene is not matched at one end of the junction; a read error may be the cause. Here the CDR3 reads CASSSDTASYDYTF. In nucleotides, the CDR3 is TGTGCCAGCAGTTCGGACACGGCGTCGTATGACTACACCTTC. The genes are TRBV6-5 and TRBJ1-2, with D perhaps TRBD1 (5 bases). Germline V CDR1 and CDR2: MNHEY, SVGAGI. CDR3 size: 14 residues.